Listed here are 11 T cell receptor beta chains from one sample, sequenced in a study of human T cells and chemical hapten exposure. TCRdb re-called the RACE reads with MiXCR, one entry per CDR3 protein. The sample lists about 49,000 distinct CDR3 sequences, less than 9.5% occurring once. Noted time point: patch test 1, 2 weeks after DPC sensitization. Sample treatment: therapeutic diphenylcyclopropenone sensitization with weekly scalp DPC. The sequencing here drew on whole blood, taken in connection with sensitization to the hapten diphenylcyclopropenone (DPC). These receptors were taken from a woman between 45 and 60 years old with alopecia areata. Some clones in this sample may be carry-over from other donors' samples.

This clonotype was found once. This sequence joins TRBV7-2 and TRBJ2-2; unclear D gene. The CDR3 spans 14 residues. The germline V and J ends were trimmed by 5 bases and 4 bases, with 11 bases remaining between them. CDR1 is SGHTA, CDR2 FQGNSA, per germline. CDR3 loop: CASSRRSVTGELFF. CDR3 nucleotides: TGTGCCAGCAGCCGTAGGAGTGTCACCGGGGAGCTGTTTTTT.

This clonotype was found a few times. This chain uses TRBV29-1 with TRBJ2-5; perhaps D is TRBD1 or TRBD2 (5 bases each). The germline V gene encodes CDR1 SQVTM and CDR2 ANQGSEA. V gave up 6 bases and J gave up 2 bases, with 13 bases separating them. The CDR3 consists of 13 residues. The CDR3 DNA sequence: TGCAGCGTCGGCCTGGGACCTCAAGAGACCCAGTACTTC. Amino acids: CSVGLGPQETQYF. The variable domain in full, completed from reference TRBV29-1 and TRBJ2-5, reads SAVISQKPSRDICQRGTSLTIQCQVDSQVTMMFWYRQQPGQSLTLIATANQGSEATYESGFVIDKFPISRPNLTFSTLTVSNMSPEDSSIYLCSVGLGPQETQYFGPGTRLLVL.

This clonotype was seen at least ten times. The chain employs TRBV14 and TRBJ2-3; the D gene could be TRBD1 or TRBD2 (5 bases each). The V end was cut by 3 bases, the J end by 0 bases, with 19 bases between. The germline V gene encodes CDR1 SGHDN and CDR2 FVKESK. This CDR3 comprises 18 residues. The CDR3 region has the DNA TGTGCCAGCAGCCATGGGGGTGTGTCCTACAGTAGCACAGATACGCAGTATTTT. Its protein product is CASSHGGVSYSSTDTQYF.

In this sample, this clonotype turned up many times. The chain carries TRBV11-2 and TRBJ2-2, with TRBD2 matching over 7 bases. The trim removed 3 bases at V and 2 bases at J, leaving 3 bases unmatched. Looked up from germline, CDR1 is SGHAT and CDR2 is FQNNGV. The CDR3 consists of 15 residues. CDR3 protein: CASSFVAGNTGELFF. CDR3 sequence (DNA): TGTGCCAGCAGCTTTGTAGCGGGTAACACCGGGGAGCTGTTTTTT.

The rearrangement uses TRBV28 and TRBJ2-7; tentatively, D is TRBD1 or TRBD2 (5 bases each). Trimming took off 6 bases at V and 4 bases at J, with 16 bases between the two ends. The CDR3 is 14 residues long. Germline V CDR1 and CDR2: MDHEN, SYDVKM. The CDR3 loop is CASSPAGTTYEQYF. The CDR3 DNA follows: TGTGCCAGCAGCCCCGCCGGGACGACATACGAGCAGTACTTC.

This clonotype was counted at least ten times. The chain links TRBV29-1 to TRBJ1-4, with D hard to call. V dropped 5 bases and J dropped 4 bases, with 5 bases sitting between them. Germline V gives CDR1 SQVTM, CDR2 ANQGSEA. The CDR3 runs 11 residues. CDR3 protein: CSVRYNEKLFF. The CDR3 bases are TGCAGCGTTCGCTATAATGAAAAACTGTTTTTT.

In its sample, this clonotype was seen many times. This chain uses TRBV29-1 with TRBJ2-1, with D maybe TRBD2 (5 bases). The CDR3 has 14 amino acids. CDR1 is SQVTM and CDR2 is ANQGSEA in the germline V gene. Deletions cut 5 bases from V and 8 bases from J, with 19 bases between. The CDR3 spells CSVNPGPRTDEQFF. DNA for the CDR3: TGCAGCGTTAACCCGGGCCCTAGGACTGATGAGCAGTTCTTC.

This clonotype has a count of ten or more. This rearrangement joins TRBV5-6 to TRBJ2-2, with 11 bases lining up with TRBD1. The CDR3 totals 15 residues. Germline lookup yields CDR1 SGHDT and CDR2 YYEEEE. V lost 5 bases and J lost 5; bases outside the gene matches: 5. For the CDR3, the DNA is TGTGCCAGCAGACGGACAGGGGGCAGGACCGGGGAGCTGTTTTTT. As protein: CASRRTGGRTGELFF.

Many counts were recorded for this clonotype. The chain employs TRBV12-3 or TRBV12-4 and TRBJ2-7, with D perhaps matching TRBD1 or TRBD2 (5 bases each). The ends were cut back, 5 bases at V and 3 bases at J, with 11 bases in the middle. CDR3 size: 13 residues. DNA for the CDR3: TGTGCCAGCAGTAAGGGACGGTTCTACGAGCAGTACTTC. Residues: CASSKGRFYEQYF.

The sample holds many counts of this clonotype. V gene TRBV12-3 or TRBV12-4 combines with J gene TRBJ1-4; D perhaps matches TRBD1 (6 bases). The V and J ends lost 5 bases and 1 base respectively, with 8 bases between them. The CDR3 length is 14 residues. This chain's CDR3 is CASSPRGTNEKLFF. In DNA, the CDR3 is TGTGCCAGCAGTCCCAGGGGAACTAATGAAAAACTGTTTTTT.

This clonotype was counted between two and nine times. This chain uses TRBV3-1 with TRBJ2-5; unclear D gene. The V gene lost 4 bases and the J gene lost 2 bases, with 11 bases spanning the gap. The germline V gene encodes CDR1 LGHDT and CDR2 YNNKEL (reference sequence). The CDR3 runs 14 residues. The CDR3 nucleotides read TGTGCCAGCAGCCCGCGTACACTACAAGAGACCCAGTACTTC. Translation gives CASSPRTLQETQYF.